A selection of T cell receptor beta chains follows, all from one sample in a study of T cells expressing NK-cell markers. From its re-call of the 5' RACE reads, TCRdb lists each CDR3 protein once, without DNA. This sample lists 400,000 to 550,000 distinct CDR3 sequences; its ten largest clones have 7.3%. The material sequenced was blood T cells: a sorted CD56 or NKG2C T cell subset, CD4+ or CD8+ T cells, or bulk PBMC T cells (not recorded which). These TCRs come from a woman aged 18-70 years in good health. CDR3s include the opening cysteine and the closing phenylalanine or tryptophan.

CDR3 length: 17
V gene: TRBV4-1
J gene: TRBJ2-7
CDR3 protein: CASSQEGRLADSYEQYF

CDR3 length: 17
V gene: TRBV10-3
J gene: TRBJ2-3
CDR3 protein: CAISESPLAAPTDTQYF

CDR3 length: 16
V gene: TRBV6-5
J gene: TRBJ1-4
CDR3 protein: CASSYLTGAPNEKLFF

CDR3 length: 15
V gene: TRBV5-1
J gene: TRBJ2-1
CDR3 protein: CASSFRTGAYNEQFF

CDR3 length: 16
V gene: TRBV10-3
J gene: TRBJ2-2
CDR3 protein: CAISQQGTTNTGELFF

CDR3 length: 15
V gene: TRBV4-2
J gene: TRBJ2-1
CDR3 protein: CASSQPGLAALGQFF

CDR3 length: 14
V gene: TRBV5-1
J gene: TRBJ1-5
CDR3 protein: CASSLIPGNQPQHF

CDR3 length: 16
V gene: TRBV5-1
J gene: TRBJ2-5
CDR3 protein: CASSLGFGGLQETQYF

CDR3 length: 15
V gene: TRBV7-3
J gene: TRBJ2-3
CDR3 protein: CASSLSSTGGDTQYF

CDR3 length: 15
V gene: TRBV15
J gene: TRBJ1-3
CDR3 protein: CATSRDDREGNTIYF

CDR3 length: 12
V gene: TRBV30
J gene: TRBJ1-2
CDR3 protein: CAWMEGAEGYTF

CDR3 length: 12
V gene: TRBV7-2
J gene: TRBJ2-1
CDR3 protein: CASALGYNEQFF

CDR3 length: 15
V gene: TRBV5-6
J gene: TRBJ1-4
CDR3 protein: CASSIGPATNEKLFF

CDR3 length: 12
V gene: TRBV30
J gene: TRBJ2-5
CDR3 protein: CAWEDSQETQYF

CDR3 length: 12
V gene: TRBV29-1
J gene: TRBJ2-7
CDR3 protein: CSAGQGASEQYF

CDR3 length: 14
V gene: TRBV6-5
J gene: TRBJ2-1
CDR3 protein: CASSYSRVQGEQFF

CDR3 length: 13
V gene: TRBV20-1
J gene: TRBJ2-1
CDR3 protein: CSAGTGAWNEQFF

CDR3 length: 13
V gene: TRBV29-1
J gene: TRBJ2-3
CDR3 protein: CSVELAGPDTQYF

CDR3 length: 13
V gene: TRBV24-1
J gene: TRBJ1-5
CDR3 protein: CGLGGQGDQPQHF

CDR3 length: 11
V gene: TRBV20-1
J gene: TRBJ2-7
CDR3 protein: CSARGSSEQYF

CDR3 length: 16
V gene: TRBV5-4
J gene: TRBJ2-5
CDR3 protein: CASSPGLAGSQETQYF

CDR3 length: 14
V gene: TRBV7-6
J gene: TRBJ1-1
CDR3 protein: CASSAGRSNTEAFF

CDR3 length: 17
V gene: TRBV3-1
J gene: TRBJ1-2
CDR3 protein: CASSQVFDHEANYGYTF

CDR3 length: 13
V gene: TRBV6-2/TRBV6-3
J gene: TRBJ1-1
CDR3 protein: CATKDSPNTEAFF

CDR3 length: 15
V gene: TRBV6-5
J gene: TRBJ2-1
CDR3 protein: CASSFEASSYNEQFF

CDR3 length: 20
V gene: TRBV7-2
J gene: TRBJ2-3
CDR3 protein: CASSFFPSGDHPGATDTQYF